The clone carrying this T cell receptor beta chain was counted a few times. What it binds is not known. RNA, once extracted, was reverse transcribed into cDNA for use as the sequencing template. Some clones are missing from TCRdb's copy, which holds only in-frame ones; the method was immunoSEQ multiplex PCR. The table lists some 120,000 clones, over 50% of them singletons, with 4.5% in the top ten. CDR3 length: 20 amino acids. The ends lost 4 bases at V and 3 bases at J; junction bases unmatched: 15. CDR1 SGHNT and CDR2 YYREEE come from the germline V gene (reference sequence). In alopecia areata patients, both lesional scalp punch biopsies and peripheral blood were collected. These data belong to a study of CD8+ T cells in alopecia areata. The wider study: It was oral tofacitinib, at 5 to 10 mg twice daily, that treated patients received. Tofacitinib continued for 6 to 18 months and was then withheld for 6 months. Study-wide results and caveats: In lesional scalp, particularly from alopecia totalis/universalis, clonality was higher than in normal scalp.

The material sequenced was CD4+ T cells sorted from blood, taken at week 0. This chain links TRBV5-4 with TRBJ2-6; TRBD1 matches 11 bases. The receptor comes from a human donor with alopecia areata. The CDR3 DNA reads TGTGCCAGCAGCCTGGCGGACAGGGGGCTTAATCGTGTTGGGGCCAACGTCCTGACTTTC. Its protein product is CASSLADRGLNRVGANVLTF.